This TCR beta chain was profiled in a study of blood T cell repertoires in COVID-19. The wider study: PBMCs, B-cell-depleted T cells, or T cells were the source of the cDNA or gDNA that made up the material.

This clone was seen many times. The germline V gene encodes CDR1 SGHAT and CDR2 FQNNGV. This CDR3 has 17 amino acids. The V end was cut by 5 bases, the J end by 4 bases, with 20 bases between. In the original processing: Reference gene primer amplification gave nucleated cell count estimates. Assay used: immunoSEQ multiplex PCR; TCRdb lists only in-frame clones, some missing. The V and J calls and clone size are taken from that table; D and trimming were inferred from the DNA. The sample has 100,000 or so clones; about 91% are singletons. The rearrangement uses TRBV11-2 and TRBJ2-2; TRBD2 might be the D (6 bases). The TCR originated in a human donor with active COVID-19. The donor label of this sample is uncertain. The specimen was peripheral blood. The CDR3 loop is CASSLPPGGRGTGELFF. The CDR3 nucleotides read TGTGCCAGCAGCCTACCCCCAGGAGGGCGAGGCACCGGGGAGCTGTTTTTT.